The clone carrying this T cell receptor beta chain showed up just a few times. This specimen comes from a study of CD8+ T cells in alopecia areata. Study summary: Treated patients swallowed 5 to 10 mg of oral tofacitinib twice daily.

Sequencing relied on a cDNA template that was reverse transcribed from extracted RNA. Using immunoSEQ multiplex PCR, the repertoire was profiled, and TCRdb retains in-frame clones only, with some absent. The sample has about 120,000 clones, about three fifths seen once. Germline V gene sequence: CDR1 SGHRS, CDR2 YFSETQ. The CDR3 has 13 amino acids. V was pared by 7 bases and J by 15 bases, with 16 bases of the junction left unmatched. Treatment denoted: oral pan-JAK inhibitor, 5-10 mg twice daily. The V call is TRBV5-1, the J call TRBJ2-1; TRBD1 matches at 7 bases. The sequence came from a human donor with alopecia areata. Specimen: CD8+ T cells sorted from blood, collected at week 24, from a patient treated with tofacitinib. The CDR3 region is CASGDRVIGAWFF. The CDR3 DNA sequence: TGCGCCAGCGGAGACAGGGTTATCGGGGCGTGGTTCTTC.